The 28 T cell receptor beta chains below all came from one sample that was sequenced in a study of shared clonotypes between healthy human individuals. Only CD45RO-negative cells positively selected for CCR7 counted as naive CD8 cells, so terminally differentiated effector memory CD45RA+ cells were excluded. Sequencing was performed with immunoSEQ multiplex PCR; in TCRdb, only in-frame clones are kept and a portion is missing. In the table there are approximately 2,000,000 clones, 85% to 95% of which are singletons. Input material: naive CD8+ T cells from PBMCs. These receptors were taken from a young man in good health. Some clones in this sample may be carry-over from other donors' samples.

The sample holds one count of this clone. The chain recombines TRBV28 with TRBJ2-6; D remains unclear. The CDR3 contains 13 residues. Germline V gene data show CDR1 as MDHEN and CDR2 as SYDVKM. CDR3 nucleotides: TGTGCAGTAACCCCCGCCGGGGCCAACGTCCTGACTTTC. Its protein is CAVTPAGANVLTF.

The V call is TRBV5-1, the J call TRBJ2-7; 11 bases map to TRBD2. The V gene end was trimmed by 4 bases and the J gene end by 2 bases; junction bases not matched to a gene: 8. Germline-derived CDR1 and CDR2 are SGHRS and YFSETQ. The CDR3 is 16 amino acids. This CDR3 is CASSRYTSGSTYEQYF. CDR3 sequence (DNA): TGCGCCAGCAGCCGATACACTAGCGGGAGTACCTACGAGCAGTACTTC.

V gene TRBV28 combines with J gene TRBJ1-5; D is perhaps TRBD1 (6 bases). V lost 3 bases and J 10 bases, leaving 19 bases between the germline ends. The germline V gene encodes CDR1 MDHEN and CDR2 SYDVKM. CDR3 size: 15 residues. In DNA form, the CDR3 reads TGTGCCAGCAGTTTGCCAGGGGTAGGATCCAGCCCCCAGCATTTT. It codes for CASSLPGVGSSPQHF.

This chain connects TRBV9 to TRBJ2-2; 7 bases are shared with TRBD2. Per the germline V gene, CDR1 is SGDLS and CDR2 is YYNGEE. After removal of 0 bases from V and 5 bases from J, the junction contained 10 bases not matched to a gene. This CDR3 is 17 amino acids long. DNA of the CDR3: TGTGCCAGCAGCGTAGGGGCTGCGGGAGTAAATACCGGGGAGCTGTTTTTT. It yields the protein CASSVGAAGVNTGELFF.

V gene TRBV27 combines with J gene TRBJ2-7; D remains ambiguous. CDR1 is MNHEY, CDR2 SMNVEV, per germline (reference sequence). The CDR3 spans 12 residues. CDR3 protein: CATGLPGYEQYF. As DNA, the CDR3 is TGTGCGACGGGCCTCCCGGGCTACGAGCAGTACTTC.

Here the CDR3 reads CASSMSRGNGYTF. DNA of the CDR3: TGTGCCAGCAGTATGAGCAGGGGTAATGGCTACACCTTC. The rearrangement joins TRBV6-5 to TRBJ1-2; TRBD1 is a possible D gene (6 bases). Between the trimmed V and J ends, which lost 5 bases and 6 bases, there was a span of 13 bases. CDR3 length: 13 residues. Looked up from germline, CDR1 is MNHEY and CDR2 is SVGAGI.

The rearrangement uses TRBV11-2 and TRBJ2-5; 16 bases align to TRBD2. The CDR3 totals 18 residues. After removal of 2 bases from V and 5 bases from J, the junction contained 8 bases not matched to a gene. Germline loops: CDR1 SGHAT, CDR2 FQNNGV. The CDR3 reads CASSLKGLAGGDGETQYF. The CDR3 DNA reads TGTGCCAGCAGCTTAAAGGGACTAGCGGGAGGGGATGGGGAGACCCAGTACTTC.

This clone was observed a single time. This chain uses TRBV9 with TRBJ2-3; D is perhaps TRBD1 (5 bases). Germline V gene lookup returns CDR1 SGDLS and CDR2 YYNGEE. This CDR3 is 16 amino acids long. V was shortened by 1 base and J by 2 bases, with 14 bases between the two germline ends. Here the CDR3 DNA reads TGTGCCAGCAGCGTACCTAAGGGGCGATCCACAGATACGCAGTATTTT. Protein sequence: CASSVPKGRSTDTQYF.

The CDR3 is CASRTVVTEAFF. The CDR3, as DNA: TGTGCCAGCAGAACGGTTGTCACTGAAGCTTTCTTT. The J gene is TRBJ1-1, the V gene TRBV7-9; D call uncertain. Per the germline V gene, CDR1 is SEHNR and CDR2 is FQNEAQ (reference sequence). This CDR3 comprises 12 residues. V was pared by 6 bases and J by 4 bases, with 9 bases between.

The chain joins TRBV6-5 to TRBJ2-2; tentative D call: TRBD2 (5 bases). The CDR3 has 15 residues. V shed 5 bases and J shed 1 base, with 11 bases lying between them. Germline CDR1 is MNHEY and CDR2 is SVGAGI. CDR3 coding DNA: TGTGCCAGCAGTGGTCAGCGGCAGAACACCGGGGAGCTGTTTTTT. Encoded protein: CASSGQRQNTGELFF.

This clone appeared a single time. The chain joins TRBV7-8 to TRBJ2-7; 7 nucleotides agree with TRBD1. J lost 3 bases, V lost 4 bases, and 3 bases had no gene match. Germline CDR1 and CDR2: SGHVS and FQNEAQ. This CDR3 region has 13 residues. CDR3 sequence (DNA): TGTGCCAGCAGCTCACAGGGGAACTACGAGCAGTACTTC. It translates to CASSSQGNYEQYF.

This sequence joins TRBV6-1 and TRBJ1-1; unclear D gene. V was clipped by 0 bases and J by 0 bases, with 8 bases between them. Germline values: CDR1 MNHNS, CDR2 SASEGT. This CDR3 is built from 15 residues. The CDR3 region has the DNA TGTGCCAGCAGTGAAGCGCTGGGGATGAACACTGAAGCTTTCTTT. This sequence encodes CASSEALGMNTEAFF.

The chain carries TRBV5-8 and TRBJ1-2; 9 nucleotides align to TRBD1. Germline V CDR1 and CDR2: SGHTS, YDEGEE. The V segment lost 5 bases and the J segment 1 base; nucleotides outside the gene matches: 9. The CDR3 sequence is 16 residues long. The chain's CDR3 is CASRDRGRVINYGYTF. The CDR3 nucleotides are TGTGCCAGCAGGGACAGGGGACGGGTCATTAACTATGGCTACACCTTC. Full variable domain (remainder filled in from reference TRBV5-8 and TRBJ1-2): EAGVTQSPTHLIKTRGQQATLRCSPISGHTSVYWYQQALGLGLQFLLWYDEGEERNRGNFPPRFSGRQFPNYSSELNVNALELEDSALYLCASRDRGRVINYGYTFGSGTRLTVV.

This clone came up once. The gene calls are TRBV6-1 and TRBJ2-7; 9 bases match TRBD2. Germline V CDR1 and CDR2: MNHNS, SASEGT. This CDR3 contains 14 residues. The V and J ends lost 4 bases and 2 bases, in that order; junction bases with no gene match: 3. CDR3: CASSVSGRPYEQYF. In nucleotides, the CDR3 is TGTGCCAGCAGTGTTAGCGGGAGACCCTACGAGCAGTACTTC.

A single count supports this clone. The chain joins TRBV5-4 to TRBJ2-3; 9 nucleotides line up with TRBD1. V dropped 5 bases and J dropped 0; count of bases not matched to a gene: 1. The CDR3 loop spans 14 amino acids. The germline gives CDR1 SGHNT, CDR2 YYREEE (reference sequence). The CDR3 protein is CASSGQGSTDTQYF. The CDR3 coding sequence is TGTGCCAGCAGTGGACAGGGGAGCACAGATACGCAGTATTTT.

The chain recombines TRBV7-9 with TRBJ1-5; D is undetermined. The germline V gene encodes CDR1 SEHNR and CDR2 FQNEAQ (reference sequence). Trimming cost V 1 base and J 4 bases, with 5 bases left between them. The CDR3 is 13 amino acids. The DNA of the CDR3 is TGTGCCAGCAGCTTAGACTTGAATCAGCCCCAGCATTTT. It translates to CASSLDLNQPQHF.

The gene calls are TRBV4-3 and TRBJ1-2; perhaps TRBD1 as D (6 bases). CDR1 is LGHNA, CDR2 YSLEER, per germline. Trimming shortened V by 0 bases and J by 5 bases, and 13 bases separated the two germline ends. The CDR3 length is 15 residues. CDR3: CASSQDLGQTYGYTF. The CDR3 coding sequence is TGCGCCAGCAGCCAAGATCTCGGACAGACATATGGCTACACCTTC.

The DNA of the CDR3 is TGTGCCAGCAGCTTGAGGGGGCGAGGTATAGAGACCCAGTACTTC. This gives the protein CASSLRGRGIETQYF. This chain joins TRBV5-5 and TRBJ2-5; 7 bases match TRBD1. Germline V CDR1 and CDR2: SGHKS, YYEKEE (reference sequence). This CDR3 has 15 amino acids. Trimming removed 1 base from V and 4 bases from J; junction bases left unmatched: 7. Full variable domain (missing parts from reference TRBV5-5 and TRBJ2-5): DAGVTQSPTHLIKTRGQQVTLRCSPISGHKSVSWYQQVLGQGPQFIFQYYEKEERGRGNFPDRFSARQFPNYSSELNVNALLLGDSALYLCASSLRGRGIETQYFGPGTRLLVL.

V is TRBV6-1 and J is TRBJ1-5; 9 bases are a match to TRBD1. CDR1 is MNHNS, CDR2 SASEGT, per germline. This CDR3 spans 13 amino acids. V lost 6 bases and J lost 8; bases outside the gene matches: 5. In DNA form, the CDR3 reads TGTGCCAGCAGAGGACAGGGGTTCGAGCCCCAGCATTTT. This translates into CASRGQGFEPQHF.

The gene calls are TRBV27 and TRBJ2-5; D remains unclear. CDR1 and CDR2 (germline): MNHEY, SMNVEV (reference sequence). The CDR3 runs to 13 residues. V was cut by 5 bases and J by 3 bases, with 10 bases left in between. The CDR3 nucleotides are TGTGCCAGCAGTAAACGGACGGAAGAGACCCAGTACTTC. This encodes CASSKRTEETQYF.

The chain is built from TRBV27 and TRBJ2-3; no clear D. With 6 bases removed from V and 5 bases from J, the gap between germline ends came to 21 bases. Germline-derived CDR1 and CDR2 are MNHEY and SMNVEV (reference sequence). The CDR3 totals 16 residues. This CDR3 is CASRSSSWGAIDTQYF. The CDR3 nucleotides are TGTGCCAGCAGGTCGTCGAGTTGGGGTGCGATAGATACGCAGTATTTT.

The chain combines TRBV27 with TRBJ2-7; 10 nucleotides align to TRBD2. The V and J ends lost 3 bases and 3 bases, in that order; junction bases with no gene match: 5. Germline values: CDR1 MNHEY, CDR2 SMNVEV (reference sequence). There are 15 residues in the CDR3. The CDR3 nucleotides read TGTGCCAGCAGTTTGGCTAGCGGGAGTTTCTACGAGCAGTACTTC. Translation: CASSLASGSFYEQYF.

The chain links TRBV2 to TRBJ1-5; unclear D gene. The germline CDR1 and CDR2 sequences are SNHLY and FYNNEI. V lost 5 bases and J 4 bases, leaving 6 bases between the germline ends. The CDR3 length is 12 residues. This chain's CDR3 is CASSTLNQPQHF. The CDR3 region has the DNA TGTGCCAGCAGTACTTTGAATCAGCCCCAGCATTTT.

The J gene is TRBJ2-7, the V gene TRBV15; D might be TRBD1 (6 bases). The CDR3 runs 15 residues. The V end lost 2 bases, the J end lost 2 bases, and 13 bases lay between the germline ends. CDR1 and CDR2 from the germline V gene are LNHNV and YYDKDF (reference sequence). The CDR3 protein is CATSRTPGTTYEQYF. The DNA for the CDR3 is TGTGCCACCAGCAGAACTCCCGGGACAACCTACGAGCAGTACTTC.

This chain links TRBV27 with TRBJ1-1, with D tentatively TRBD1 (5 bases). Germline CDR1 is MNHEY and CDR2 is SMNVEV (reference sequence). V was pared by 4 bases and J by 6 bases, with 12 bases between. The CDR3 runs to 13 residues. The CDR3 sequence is CASSYAGPPEAFF. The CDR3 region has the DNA TGTGCCAGCAGTTATGCAGGGCCCCCTGAAGCTTTCTTT.

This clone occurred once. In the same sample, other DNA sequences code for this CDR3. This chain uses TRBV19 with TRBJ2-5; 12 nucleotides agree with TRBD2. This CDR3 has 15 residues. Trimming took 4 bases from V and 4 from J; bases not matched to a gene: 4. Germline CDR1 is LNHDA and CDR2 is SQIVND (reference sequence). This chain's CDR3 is CASSTRLAGVETQYF. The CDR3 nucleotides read TGTGCCAGTAGTACCCGACTAGCGGGAGTAGAGACCCAGTACTTC.

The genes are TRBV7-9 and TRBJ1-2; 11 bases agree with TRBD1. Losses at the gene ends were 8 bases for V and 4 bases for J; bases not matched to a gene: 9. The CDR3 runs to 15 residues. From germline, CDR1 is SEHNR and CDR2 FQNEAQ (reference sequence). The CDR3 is CASGPGTGGVYGYTF. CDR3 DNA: TGTGCCAGCGGCCCAGGGACAGGGGGAGTCTATGGCTACACCTTC.

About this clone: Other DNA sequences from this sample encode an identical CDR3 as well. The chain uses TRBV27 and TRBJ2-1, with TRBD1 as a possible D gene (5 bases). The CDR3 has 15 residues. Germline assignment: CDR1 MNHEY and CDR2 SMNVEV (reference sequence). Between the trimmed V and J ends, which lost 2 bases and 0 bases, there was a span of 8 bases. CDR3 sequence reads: CASSLRDSSYNEQFF. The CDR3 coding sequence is TGTGCCAGCAGTTTACGTGACAGCTCCTACAATGAGCAGTTCTTC.